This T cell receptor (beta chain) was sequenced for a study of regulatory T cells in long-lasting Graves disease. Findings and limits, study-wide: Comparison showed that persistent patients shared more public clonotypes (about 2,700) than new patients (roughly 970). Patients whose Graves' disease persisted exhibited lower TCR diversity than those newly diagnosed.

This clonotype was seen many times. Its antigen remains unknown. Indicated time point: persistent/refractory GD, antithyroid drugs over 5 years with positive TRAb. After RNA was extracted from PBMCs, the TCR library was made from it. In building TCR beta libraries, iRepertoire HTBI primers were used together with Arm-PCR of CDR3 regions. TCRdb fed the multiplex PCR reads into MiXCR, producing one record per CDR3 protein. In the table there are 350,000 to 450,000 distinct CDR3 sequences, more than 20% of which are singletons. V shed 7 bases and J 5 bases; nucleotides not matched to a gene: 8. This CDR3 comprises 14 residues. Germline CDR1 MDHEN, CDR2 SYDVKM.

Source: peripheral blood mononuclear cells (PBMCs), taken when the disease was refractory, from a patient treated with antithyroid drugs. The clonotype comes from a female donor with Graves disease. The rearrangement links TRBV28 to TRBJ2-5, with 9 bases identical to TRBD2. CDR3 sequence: CASITPSGTETQYF. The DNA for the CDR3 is TGTGCCAGCATTACTCCTAGCGGGACCGAGACCCAGTACTTC.